The next 13 T cell receptor beta chains were all read from a single sample in a study of T cells in localized non-small cell lung cancer. The table came from immunoSEQ multiplex PCR; TCRdb's copy has only in-frame clones and leaves some out. The data show tens of thousands of clones, 90% seen once. The sequencing here drew on peripheral blood, taken before any cancer treatment. These receptors came from a woman aged 35 to 70 with stage I lung adenocarcinoma.

The chain uses TRBV7-7 and TRBJ2-1; TRBD1 matches at 10 bases. After removal of 6 bases from V and 4 bases from J, the junction contained 6 bases not matched to a gene. This CDR3 comprises 15 residues. Germline loops: CDR1 SSHAT, CDR2 FNYEAQ (reference sequence). The CDR3, as DNA: TGTGCCAGCAGTCCCCCGGGACAGGGGTACAATGAGCAGTTCTTC. Its protein product is CASSPPGQGYNEQFF.

J is TRBJ2-2 and V is TRBV7-2; D is unclear. Trimming stripped 1 base from V and 2 bases from J, with 8 bases between. Germline V gives CDR1 SGHTA, CDR2 FQGNSA. The CDR3 sequence is 15 residues long. This CDR3 is CASSLDRVNTGELFF. The CDR3 nucleotides read TGTGCCAGCAGCTTAGACAGAGTTAACACCGGGGAGCTGTTTTTT.

The rearrangement links TRBV11-3 to TRBJ2-3; D possibly matches TRBD1 or TRBD2 (5 bases each). Germline V lookup: CDR1 SGHNT, CDR2 YENEEA. There are 14 residues in the CDR3. V was pared by 5 bases and J by 6 bases, with 15 bases between. The chain's CDR3 is CASSPGTAEDTQYF. CDR3 nucleotides: TGTGCCAGCAGCCCCGGGACGGCGGAGGATACGCAGTATTTT. The whole variable domain, filled in from reference TRBV11-3 and TRBJ2-3, reads EAGVVQSPRYKIIEKKQPVAFWCNPISGHNTLYWYLQNLGQGPELLIRYENEEAVDDSQLPKDRFSAERLKGVDSTLKIQPAELGDSAVYLCASSPGTAEDTQYFGPGTRLTVL.

This clone was seen once. CDR3 protein: CASRRTGGGGETQYF. The CDR3 DNA is TGCGCCAGCAGAAGGACAGGAGGTGGGGGAGAGACCCAGTACTTC. The genes are TRBV5-1 and TRBJ2-5; TRBD1 matches 7 bases. This CDR3 contains 15 residues. Germline V gene sequence: CDR1 SGHRS, CDR2 YFSETQ. Trimming at V came to 5 bases and at J to 4 bases, leaving 11 bases not matched to a gene.

The rearrangement links TRBV19 to TRBJ1-5; D might be TRBD1 (6 bases). The length of the CDR3 is 14 residues. The V gene lost 10 bases and the J gene lost 0 bases, with 13 bases spanning the gap. Germline CDR1 LNHDA, CDR2 SQIVND (reference sequence). The CDR3 is CATDRIYSNQPQHF. The CDR3 nucleotides read TGTGCCACGGACAGAATTTATAGCAATCAGCCCCAGCATTTT. The variable domain in full, completed from reference TRBV19 and TRBJ1-5, reads DGGITQSPKYLFRKEGQNVTLSCEQNLNHDAMYWYRQDPGQGLRLIYYSQIVNDFQKGDIAEGYSVSREKKESFPLTVTSAQKNPTAFYLCATDRIYSNQPQHFGDGTRLSIL.

This chain connects TRBV4-3 to TRBJ1-6; no clear D gene. Trimming stripped 0 bases from V and 5 bases from J, with 14 bases between. Germline CDR1 is LGHNA and CDR2 is YSLEER. The CDR3 runs 17 residues. The CDR3 nucleotides read TGCGCCAGCAGCCAAGATCCGAGGACTTACGATAATTCACCCCTCCACTTT. Its translation: CASSQDPRTYDNSPLHF.

The V gene is TRBV18, the J gene TRBJ2-3; TRBD1 aligns across 7 bases. Losses at the gene ends were 5 bases for V and 5 bases for J; bases not matched to a gene: 4. Germline CDR1 and CDR2: KGHSH and LQKENI. CDR3 length: 13 amino acids. The CDR3 DNA is TGTGCCAGCTCAGCAGCAGGGGGAGATACGCAGTATTTT. Translated, it gives CASSAAGGDTQYF.

The chain has TRBV7-2 and TRBJ1-1, with TRBD1 as a possible D gene (5 bases). Germline values: CDR1 SGHTA, CDR2 FQGNSA. The CDR3 totals 15 residues. Trimming shortened V by 5 bases and J by 5 bases, and 18 bases separated the two germline ends. For the CDR3, the DNA is TGTGCCAGCAGCCTCTCCGGGACCGCCGGGACTGAAGCTTTCTTT. This sequence encodes CASSLSGTAGTEAFF. Full variable domain (remainder filled in from reference TRBV7-2 and TRBJ1-1): GAGVSQSPSNKVTEKGKDVELRCDPISGHTALYWYRQSLGQGLEFLIYFQGNSAPDKSGLPSDRFSAERTGGSVSTLTIQRTQQEDSAVYLCASSLSGTAGTEAFFGQGTRLTVV.

This CDR3 reads CASSKATGTNNEKLFF. CDR3 nucleotide sequence: TGCGCCAGCAGCAAAGCAACCGGGACCAATAATGAAAAACTGTTTTTT. The chain carries TRBV5-1 and TRBJ1-4; a possible D gene is TRBD1 (5 bases). V was pared by 4 bases and J by 4 bases, with 17 bases between. This CDR3 has 16 residues. The germline V gene has CDR1 SGHRS and CDR2 YFSETQ.

In its sample, this clone was seen a few times. The chain links TRBV4-3 to TRBJ1-2, with D tentatively TRBD1 (6 bases). The germline V and J ends were trimmed by 1 base and 4 bases, with 16 bases remaining between them. Germline-derived CDR1 and CDR2 are LGHNA and YSLEER. This CDR3 spans 16 amino acids. The CDR3 region is CASSQGGGTSPYGYTF. CDR3 nucleotides: TGCGCCAGCAGCCAAGGAGGGGGGACTTCCCCCTATGGCTACACCTTC.

The sample holds one count of this clone. V is TRBV19 and J is TRBJ2-2; perhaps TRBD2 as D (6 bases). The CDR3 has 15 amino acids. V lost 3 bases, J lost 6 bases, and 14 bases lay in between. In germline, CDR1 is LNHDA, CDR2 SQIVND (reference sequence). CDR3 protein: CASSMRPEGAGELFF. CDR3 DNA: TGTGCCAGTAGTATGCGCCCGGAGGGCGCCGGGGAGCTGTTTTTT.

The rearrangement links TRBV9 to TRBJ2-1; the D gene is possibly TRBD2 (5 bases). V lost 2 bases to trimming and J lost 8 bases, with 8 bases between them. CDR1 is SGDLS and CDR2 is YYNGEE in the germline V gene. CDR3 length: 12 residues. The CDR3 reads CASSVLADEQFF. In nucleotides, the CDR3 is TGTGCCAGCAGCGTCCTAGCAGATGAGCAGTTCTTC.

This chain's CDR3 is CASRGRGRPSTDTQYF. The CDR3 coding sequence is TGTGCCAGTAGGGGGAGGGGGAGACCAAGCACAGATACGCAGTATTTT. The chain links TRBV19 to TRBJ2-3; a weak D match, TRBD2 (7 bases). Trimming cost V 6 bases and J 0 bases, with 16 bases left between them. The CDR3 is 16 residues long. Per germline, CDR1 LNHDA and CDR2 SQIVND (reference sequence). Complete variable domain (other parts from reference TRBV19 and TRBJ2-3): DGGITQSPKYLFRKEGQNVTLSCEQNLNHDAMYWYRQDPGQGLRLIYYSQIVNDFQKGDIAEGYSVSREKKESFPLTVTSAQKNPTAFYLCASRGRGRPSTDTQYFGPGTRLTVL.